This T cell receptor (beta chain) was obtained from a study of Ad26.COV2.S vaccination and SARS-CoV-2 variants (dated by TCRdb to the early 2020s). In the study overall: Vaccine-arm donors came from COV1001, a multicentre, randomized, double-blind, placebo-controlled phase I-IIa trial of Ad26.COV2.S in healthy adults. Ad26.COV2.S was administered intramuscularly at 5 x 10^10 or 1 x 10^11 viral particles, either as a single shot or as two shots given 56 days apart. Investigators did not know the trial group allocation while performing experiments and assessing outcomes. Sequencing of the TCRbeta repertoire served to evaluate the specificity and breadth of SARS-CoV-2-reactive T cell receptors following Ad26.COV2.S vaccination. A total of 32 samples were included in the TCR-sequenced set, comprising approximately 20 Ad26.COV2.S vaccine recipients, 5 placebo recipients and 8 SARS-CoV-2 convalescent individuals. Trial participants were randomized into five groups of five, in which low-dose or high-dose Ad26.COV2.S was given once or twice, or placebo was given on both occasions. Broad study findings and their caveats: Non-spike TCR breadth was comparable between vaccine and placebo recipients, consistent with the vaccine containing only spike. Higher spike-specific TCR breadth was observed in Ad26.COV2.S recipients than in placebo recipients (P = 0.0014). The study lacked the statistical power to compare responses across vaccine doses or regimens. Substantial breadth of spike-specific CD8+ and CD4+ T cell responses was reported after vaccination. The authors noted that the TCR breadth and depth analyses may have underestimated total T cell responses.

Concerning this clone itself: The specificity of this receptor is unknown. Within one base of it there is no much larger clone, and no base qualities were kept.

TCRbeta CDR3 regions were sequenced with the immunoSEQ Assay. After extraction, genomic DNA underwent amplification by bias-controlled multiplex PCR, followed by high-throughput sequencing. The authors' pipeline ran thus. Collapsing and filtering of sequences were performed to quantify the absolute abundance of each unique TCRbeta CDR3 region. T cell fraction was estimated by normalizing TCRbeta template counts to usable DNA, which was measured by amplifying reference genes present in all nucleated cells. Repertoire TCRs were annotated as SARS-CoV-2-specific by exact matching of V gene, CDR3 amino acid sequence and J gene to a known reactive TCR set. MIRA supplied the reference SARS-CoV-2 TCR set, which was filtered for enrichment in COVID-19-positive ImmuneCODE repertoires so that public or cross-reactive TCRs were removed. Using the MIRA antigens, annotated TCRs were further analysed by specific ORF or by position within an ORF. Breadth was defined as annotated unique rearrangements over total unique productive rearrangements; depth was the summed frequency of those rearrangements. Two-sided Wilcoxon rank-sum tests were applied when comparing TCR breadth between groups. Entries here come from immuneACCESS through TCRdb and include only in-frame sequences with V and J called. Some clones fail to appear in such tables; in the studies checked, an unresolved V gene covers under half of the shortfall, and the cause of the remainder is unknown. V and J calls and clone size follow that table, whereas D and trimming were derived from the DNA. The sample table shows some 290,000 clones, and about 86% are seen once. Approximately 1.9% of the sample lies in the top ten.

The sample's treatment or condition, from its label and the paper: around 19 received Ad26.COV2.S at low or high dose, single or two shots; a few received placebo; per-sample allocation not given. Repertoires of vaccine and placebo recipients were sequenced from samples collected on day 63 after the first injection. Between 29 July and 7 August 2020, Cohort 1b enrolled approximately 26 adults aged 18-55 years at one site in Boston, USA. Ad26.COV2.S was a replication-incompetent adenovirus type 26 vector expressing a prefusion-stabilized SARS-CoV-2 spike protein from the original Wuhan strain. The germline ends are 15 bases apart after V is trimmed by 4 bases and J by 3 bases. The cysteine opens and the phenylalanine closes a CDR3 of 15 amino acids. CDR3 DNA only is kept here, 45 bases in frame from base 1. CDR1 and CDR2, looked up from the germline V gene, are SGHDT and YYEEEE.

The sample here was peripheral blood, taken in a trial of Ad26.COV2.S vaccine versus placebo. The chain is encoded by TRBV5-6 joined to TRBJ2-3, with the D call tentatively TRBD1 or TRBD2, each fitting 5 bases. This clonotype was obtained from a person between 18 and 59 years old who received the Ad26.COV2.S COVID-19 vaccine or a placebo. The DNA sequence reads TGTGCCAGCAGCCCGGTCGGGACCAAGACAGATACGCAGTATTTT. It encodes CASSPVGTKTDTQYF.